This T cell receptor (beta chain) was retrieved from a study of cytomegalovirus exposure and HLA in healthy donors. Study-wide results and caveats: Cytomegalovirus association was listed for about 150 TCR beta chains. Whilst most TCR sequences proved rare, a subset of public TCRs occurred across many donors.

Healthy bone marrow donors made up the donors. Concerning this clone: Antigen unknown.

The PCR had 60 Vbeta and 13 Jbeta primers. Profiled with immunoSEQ multiplex PCR; TCRdb holds only in-frame clones, not every one. This table has about 130,000 clones, roughly 71% appearing once. Looked up from germline, CDR1 is SGHRS and CDR2 is YFSETQ. This CDR3 has 15 residues. Between the trimmed V and J ends, which lost 5 bases and 3 bases, there was a span of 17 bases. Sequenced sample: PBMCs. The receptor was isolated from a woman between 50 and 59 years old in good health and CMV-seropositive. This chain joins TRBV5-1 and TRBJ2-5; D possibly corresponds to TRBD1 (7 bases). The CDR3 DNA follows: TGCGCCAGCAGGCGAGGAGGGGGCGAAGAAGAGACCCAGTACTTC. It translates to CASRRGGGEEETQYF.